This TCR beta chain was captured in a study of OX40 agonist ivuxolimab in advanced cancers. Study-level background: Administration of intravenous ivuxolimab to patients occurred every 2 weeks at 0.01 to 10 mg/kg. Dose-escalation patients suffered from hepatocellular carcinoma, melanoma, renal cell or head and neck cancer. Study results and limitations: The 0.1-3.0 mg/kg partial responders had among the lowest clonal expansion. The work left the antigen specificity of expanded peripheral T cells undetermined.

Produced via immunoSEQ multiplex PCR; TCRdb's table is partial and in-frame only. The profile shows 70,000 or so clones, approximately 81% of them singletons. Notes on this clone: Its target is not known.

V shed 5 bases, J shed 4 bases, and the junction held 8 bases outside the gene matches. Germline CDR1 reads SGHNT; CDR2 reads YYREEE (reference sequence). The CDR3 covers 14 residues. The sequenced sample was CD4+ or CD8+ T cells sorted from blood, obtained in a trial of the OX40 agonist ivuxolimab. This sequence joins TRBV5-4 and TRBJ2-5, with 7 bases identical to TRBD2. This TCR was sampled from an adult with an advanced solid tumor such as melanoma, head and neck, liver or kidney cancer. CDR3 in DNA: TGTGCCAGCAGGCCCCGGGGGGACCTAGAGACCCAGTACTTC. This translates into CASRPRGDLETQYF.